Described below is a single T cell receptor (beta chain) sequence and its context. Its antigen remains unidentified. A multiplex PCR was run with 60 Vbeta primers and 13 Jbeta primers. Measured with immunoSEQ multiplex PCR; TCRdb has only the in-frame clones, and not every one. Of 220,000 or so clones in the sample, around 75% were seen once. The data are from a study of cytomegalovirus exposure and HLA in healthy donors. Overall study results and limits: In vitro checks showed that a few CMV-associated chains really do target CMV antigens.

The sample was PBMCs. This clonotype was sampled from a woman aged 25 to 39 in good health and CMV-seronegative.

CDR3 loop: CASSQGLAGGPFHGTQYF. CDR3 DNA: TGCGCCAGCAGCCAGGGACTAGCGGGAGGGCCTTTTCATGGTACGCAGTATTTT. The rearrangement uses TRBV4-1 and TRBJ2-3; 16 positions match TRBD2. Losses at the gene ends were 3 bases for V and 8 bases for J; bases not matched to a gene: 11. CDR3 length equals 18 residues. Germline values: CDR1 MGHRA, CDR2 YSYEKL.